Listed below are T cell receptor beta chains from one sample, sequenced in a study of T-cell memory formation after mild COVID-19. In TCRdb, the 5' RACE reads were re-called with MiXCR into one record per CDR3 protein. Among over 400,000 distinct CDR3 sequences listed, about 25% were seen once. Source material: PBMCs or a T cell subset sorted from them (not recorded which). The receptors were sampled from an adult woman who had mild COVID-19 (a few samples of this study predate the infection). Cell type and time point are not known. Each CDR3 is given with its conserved first and last residue. A D gene is named only where the DNA matches it firmly. Clone size appears in some rows only: once, few, many, or a class for an expanded clone.

V: TRBV12-3/TRBV12-4; size: .; D: TRBD2; J: TRBJ2-7; CDR3: CASTGGGTAYEQYF; DNA: TGTGCCAGCACCGGGGGAGGGACTGCCTACGAGCAGTACTTC
V: TRBV7-2; size: .; D: TRBD2; J: TRBJ2-1; CDR3: CASSPTGLADNEQFF; DNA: TGTGCCAGCAGCCCAACCGGACTAGCCGACAATGAGCAGTTCTTC
V: TRBV15; size: few; D: .; J: TRBJ2-7; CDR3: CATLWDSTGEQYF; DNA: TGTGCCACCCTCTGGGACTCCACCGGCGAGCAGTACTTC
V: TRBV12-3/TRBV12-4; size: .; D: .; J: TRBJ1-5; CDR3: CASSARSNQPQHF; DNA: TGTGCCAGCAGCGCGCGAAGCAATCAGCCCCAGCATTTT
V: TRBV29-1; size: .; D: .; J: TRBJ1-1; CDR3: CRGQSQNTEAFF; DNA: TGCAGAGGACAGAGCCAGAACACTGAAGCTTTCTTT
V: TRBV15; size: .; D: .; J: TRBJ2-3; CDR3: CATSRRRTEEDTQYF; DNA: TGTGCCACCAGCAGGCGTAGGACTGAAGAGGATACGCAGTATTTT
V: TRBV4-1; size: .; D: .; J: TRBJ2-1; CDR3: CASSSTSSNEQFF; DNA: TGCGCCAGCAGCAGTACTAGCAGCAATGAGCAGTTCTTC
V: TRBV7-8; size: .; D: .; J: TRBJ1-2; CDR3: CASSLGSGSIYGYTF; DNA: TGTGCCAGCAGCTTAGGTTCCGGGTCAATCTATGGCTACACCTTC
V: TRBV5-1; size: .; D: .; J: TRBJ1-1; CDR3: CASSLASNTEAFF; DNA: TGCGCCAGCAGCTTGGCGTCGAACACTGAAGCTTTCTTT
V: TRBV7-2; size: .; D: .; J: TRBJ2-3; CDR3: CASSLDGTRTDTQYF; DNA: TGTGCCAGCAGCTTGGACGGGACCCGCACAGATACGCAGTATTTT
V: TRBV2; size: .; D: .; J: TRBJ1-2; CDR3: CASINPGLNYGYTF; DNA: TGTGCCAGCATCAACCCGGGACTTAACTATGGCTACACCTTC
V: TRBV5-1; size: many; D: TRBD1; J: TRBJ2-7; CDR3: CASSLGTGLYEQYF; DNA: TGCGCCAGCAGCTTGGGGACAGGGCTCTACGAGCAGTACTTC
V: TRBV5-1; size: few; D: .; J: TRBJ2-4; CDR3: CASSLVTAQNIQYF; DNA: TGCGCCAGCAGCTTGGTGACGGCCCAAAACATTCAGTACTTC
V: TRBV7-8; size: .; D: .; J: TRBJ1-2; CDR3: CASSLAPEYRYTF; DNA: TGTGCCAGCAGCTTAGCGCCGGAGTATCGCTACACCTTC
V: TRBV20-1; size: .; D: .; J: TRBJ1-2; CDR3: CSAPVGGVDGYTF; DNA: TGCAGTGCCCCGGTCGGAGGGGTGGATGGCTACACCTTC
V: TRBV6-1; size: .; D: TRBD1; J: TRBJ2-5; CDR3: CASSAGQGIQETQYF; DNA: TGTGCCAGCAGTGCGGGACAGGGGATACAAGAGACCCAGTACTTC
V: TRBV6-5; size: .; D: .; J: TRBJ1-5; CDR3: CASSHNRDGNSNQPQHF; DNA: TGTGCCAGCAGCCACAACCGGGACGGGAATAGCAATCAGCCCCAGCATTTT
V: TRBV30; size: few; D: .; J: TRBJ1-5; CDR3: CAWSLQGGQPQHF; DNA: TGTGCCTGGAGCTTACAGGGCGGCCAGCCCCAGCATTTT
V: TRBV7-9; size: .; D: .; J: TRBJ1-3; CDR3: CASSPPTIGGPTSGNTIYF; DNA: TGTGCCAGCAGCCCACCCACGATTGGGGGTCCCACCTCTGGAAACACCATATATTTT
V: TRBV7-9; size: many; D: .; J: TRBJ2-7; CDR3: CASSPDTYEQYF; DNA: TGTGCCAGCAGTCCTGACACCTACGAGCAGTACTTC
V: TRBV13; size: few; D: TRBD1; J: TRBJ2-5; CDR3: CASKRGQGAETQYF; DNA: TGTGCCAGCAAAAGGGGACAGGGGGCAGAGACCCAGTACTTC
V: TRBV24-1; size: many; D: .; J: TRBJ1-1; CDR3: CATSGLNTEAFF; DNA: TGTGCCACCAGTGGGTTGAACACTGAAGCTTTCTTT
V: TRBV10-3; size: once; D: TRBD1; J: TRBJ1-2; CDR3: CAISVLTGGSDGYTF; DNA: TGTGCCATCAGTGTACTGACAGGGGGTTCGGATGGCTACACCTTC
V: TRBV7-9; size: few; D: .; J: TRBJ2-1; CDR3: CASSLGDGRVYNEQFF; DNA: TGTGCCAGCAGCTTGGGTGACGGGAGAGTCTACAATGAGCAGTTCTTC
V: TRBV4-3; size: .; D: .; J: TRBJ2-1; CDR3: CASSQVASPARFF; DNA: TGCGCCAGCAGCCAAGTAGCGTCGCCGGCTCGGTTCTTC
V: TRBV24-1; size: few; D: .; J: TRBJ2-2; CDR3: CATSQGLLNTGELFF; DNA: TGTGCCACCAGTCAGGGACTTTTGAACACCGGGGAGCTGTTTTTT
V: TRBV5-5; size: .; D: .; J: TRBJ1-2; CDR3: CASSTVFYGYTF; DNA: TGTGCCAGCAGCACAGTATTCTATGGCTACACCTTC
V: TRBV7-9; size: .; D: .; J: TRBJ2-7; CDR3: CASSLGTLYLHEQYF; DNA: TGTGCCAGCAGCTTAGGGACCCTTTACCTCCACGAGCAGTACTTC
V: TRBV9; size: .; D: .; J: TRBJ2-5; CDR3: CASSVGGSGRETQYF; DNA: TGTGCCAGCAGCGTAGGGGGATCGGGGAGAGAGACCCAGTACTTC
V: TRBV7-2; size: .; D: .; J: TRBJ2-1; CDR3: CASSFGAYNEQFF; DNA: TGTGCCAGCAGCTTCGGGGCCTACAATGAGCAGTTCTTC
V: TRBV5-1; size: few; D: .; J: TRBJ2-2; CDR3: CASISKSTGELFF; DNA: TGCGCCAGCATTAGTAAATCTACCGGGGAGCTGTTTTTT
V: TRBV27; size: .; D: .; J: TRBJ1-1; CDR3: CASSLEWEGTEAFF; DNA: TGTGCCAGCAGTTTGGAGTGGGAAGGTACTGAAGCTTTCTTT
V: TRBV6-1; size: .; D: .; J: TRBJ1-4; CDR3: CASSERVGLFF; DNA: TGTGCCAGCAGTGAACGGGTTGGACTGTTTTTT
V: TRBV4-1; size: once; D: .; J: TRBJ2-7; CDR3: CASSRGLKAYEQYF; DNA: TGCGCCAGCAGCCGCGGACTCAAAGCCTACGAGCAGTACTTC
V: TRBV5-1; size: .; D: .; J: TRBJ1-1; CDR3: CASSIWGGTEAFF; DNA: TGCGCCAGCAGCATTTGGGGGGGAACTGAAGCTTTCTTT
V: TRBV7-3; size: few; D: TRBD2; J: TRBJ2-3; CDR3: CASSSQLSGRADTQYF; DNA: TGTGCCAGCAGCTCCCAACTGAGCGGGAGGGCAGATACGCAGTATTTT
V: TRBV19; size: once; D: TRBD2; J: TRBJ2-2; CDR3: CASRTGTSETGELFF; DNA: TGTGCCAGTAGGACCGGGACTAGCGAGACCGGGGAGCTGTTTTTT
V: TRBV29-1; size: few; D: TRBD1; J: TRBJ2-1; CDR3: CSVGLHRFSGGVEQFF; DNA: TGCAGCGTTGGTCTCCACCGCTTCTCAGGGGGCGTTGAGCAGTTCTTC
V: TRBV7-9; size: few; D: TRBD1; J: TRBJ2-5; CDR3: CASARTGAEETQYF; DNA: TGTGCCAGCGCCCGGACAGGCGCGGAAGAGACCCAGTACTTC
V: TRBV7-8; size: .; D: .; J: TRBJ1-1; CDR3: CASSYTGSDTEAFF; DNA: TGTGCCAGCAGCTATACAGGTTCCGACACTGAAGCTTTCTTT
V: TRBV27; size: .; D: TRBD1; J: TRBJ2-7; CDR3: CASAPGQGFYEQYF; DNA: TGTGCCAGCGCTCCGGGACAGGGGTTCTACGAGCAGTACTTC
V: TRBV20-1; size: few; D: TRBD2; J: TRBJ2-7; CDR3: CSAREGTSGFYEQYF; DNA: TGCAGTGCTAGAGAGGGGACTAGCGGATTCTACGAGCAGTACTTC
V: TRBV13; size: .; D: .; J: TRBJ1-5; CDR3: CASSMGLHSNQPQHF; DNA: TGTGCCAGCAGCATGGGACTGCATAGCAATCAGCCCCAGCATTTT
V: TRBV4-3; size: many; D: TRBD1; J: TRBJ2-2; CDR3: CASSQDEGAPGELFF; DNA: TGCGCCAGCAGCCAAGATGAGGGGGCGCCCGGGGAGCTGTTTTTT
V: TRBV27; size: .; D: .; J: TRBJ2-7; CDR3: CASSSRGRDEQYF; DNA: TGTGCCAGCAGTTCCCGGGGCAGGGACGAGCAGTACTTC
V: TRBV5-1; size: few; D: TRBD1; J: TRBJ1-5; CDR3: CASSSLPGGSNQPQHF; DNA: TGCGCCAGCAGCTCCTTACCAGGGGGTAGCAATCAGCCCCAGCATTTT